Given below is one TCR beta chain in context. Data came from immunoSEQ multiplex PCR; TCRdb stores just in-frame clones and leaves some out. The sample includes roughly 150,000 clones, approximately 90% of them seen just once. This specimen comes from a study of blood T cell repertoires in COVID-19. Whole-study context: Sources were T cells, B-cell-depleted T cells, or PBMCs; the material itself was cDNA or gDNA.

During active infection, Seattle patients enrolled and were then monitored through disease. CDR1 SGHTA and CDR2 FQGNSA come from the germline V gene. The CDR3 runs to 14 residues. V lost 4 bases, J lost 9 bases, and 6 bases stayed unmatched. The TCR was taken from a young man with COVID-19, enrolled during active disease. Sequencing was done on a sample of peripheral blood. V gene TRBV7-2 combines with J gene TRBJ2-3, with TRBD1 matching over 11 bases. The CDR3 protein is CASSSWTGGGTQYF. Here the CDR3 DNA reads TGTGCCAGCAGCTCCTGGACAGGGGGCGGAACGCAGTATTTT.